This TCR beta chain was recorded in a study of control samples from healthy donors and cancer patients. The germline CDR1 and CDR2 sequences are MNHEY and SVGAGI. The CDR3 sequence is 14 residues long. Between the trimmed V and J ends, which lost 6 bases and 0 bases, there was a span of 11 bases. Sequencing used immunoSEQ multiplex PCR; TCRdb keeps in-frame clones, though not all of them. The table has 80,000 to 100,000 clones, roughly 92% seen once. The source material was blood. This chain connects TRBV6-5 to TRBJ2-5; maybe TRBD1 (6 bases). This receptor was taken from a human donor in good health. The donor label of this sample is uncertain. CDR3 nucleotide sequence: TGTGCCAGCAGATTAAGGGACAACCAAGAGACCCAGTACTTC. Protein sequence: CASRLRDNQETQYF.